This TCR beta chain is drawn from a study of T cell changes during pregnancy in multiple sclerosis. The repertoire was sequenced with immunoSEQ multiplex PCR; TCRdb's copy has only in-frame clones and lacks some. The data show roughly 25,000 clones, approximately 89% seen once. Germline V lookup: CDR1 SNHLY, CDR2 FYNNEI. The V gene end was trimmed by 8 bases and the J gene end by 6 bases; junction bases not matched to a gene: 9. This CDR3 comprises 14 residues. Sequencing was performed on CD8+ T cells from peripheral blood mononuclear cells, taken in the first trimester of pregnancy. This chain links TRBV2 with TRBJ2-4; 8 nucleotides align to TRBD1. The clonotype originates from a female donor in good health, enrolled as a control in a pregnancy study. This CDR3 is CASLAQGQGNIQYF. Here the CDR3 DNA reads TGTGCCAGCCTTGCACAAGGACAGGGAAACATTCAGTACTTC.